Listed below are T cell receptor beta chains from one sample, sequenced in a study of T-cell reconstitution after alpha-beta-depleted transplantation in children. MiXCR was run by TCRdb on the PCR reads, yielding one entry per CDR3 protein. The table has 240,000 or so distinct CDR3 sequences, just under 8.5% seen once; the top ten hold roughly 5.8%. Sequencing was performed on PBMCs, mostly from graft donor cells, taken 180 days after TCRalphabeta/CD19-depleted stem cell transplant. All receptors derive from a male patient younger than 18 who had a stem cell transplant for acute lymphoblastic leukemia, so the T cells may come from the graft donor. Each CDR3 is given with its conserved first and last residue. A D gene is named only where the DNA matches it firmly. Only some rows state a clone size, as once, few, many or a class for expanded clones.

d_gene,abundance,v_gene,j_gene,CDR3aa,CDR3nt
TRBD2,many,TRBV4-2,TRBJ2-7,CASSQDRGGTAYEQYF,TGTGCCAGCAGCCAAGACCGCGGGGGTACGGCCTACGAGCAGTACTTC
TRBD1,NA,TRBV7-9,TRBJ1-2,CAMSLGTADGYTF,TGTGCCATGAGCCTCGGGACAGCCGATGGCTACACCTTC
TRBD2,many,TRBV7-9,TRBJ2-2,CASSFAGGTGELFF,TGTGCCAGCAGCTTTGCGGGAGGAACCGGGGAGCTGTTTTTT
NA,few,TRBV7-2,TRBJ2-3,CASSLVGTTHTDTQYF,TGTGCCAGCAGCTTAGTGGGGACAACCCACACAGATACGCAGTATTTT
TRBD2,many,TRBV20-1,TRBJ2-3,CSAPTGLAGLTDTQYF,TGCAGTGCTCCTACAGGACTAGCGGGCCTCACAGATACGCAGTATTTT
NA,many,TRBV4-3,TRBJ1-5,CASSQEWGQPQHF,TGCGCCAGCAGCCAAGAGTGGGGTCAGCCCCAGCATTTT
NA,many,TRBV4-3,TRBJ2-3,CASSRSEGTDTQYF,TGCGCCAGCAGCCGAAGCGAGGGCACAGATACGCAGTATTTT
TRBD2,many,TRBV28,TRBJ2-5,CASSLYGRHSETQYF,TGTGCCAGCAGTTTATACGGGAGGCACTCAGAGACCCAGTACTTC
NA,many,TRBV7-3,TRBJ1-6,CASSTATGTKVYKSPLHF,TGTGCCAGCAGCACTGCGACCGGGACGAAAGTATATAAGTCACCCCTCCACTTT
NA,many,TRBV4-1,TRBJ1-2,CASSQVGFYGYTF,TGCGCCAGCAGCCAAGTGGGGTTCTATGGCTACACCTTC
NA,many,TRBV20-1,TRBJ2-7,CSARTTRSSYEQYF,TGCAGTGCTAGGACTACGAGAAGCTCCTACGAGCAGTACTTC
NA,many,TRBV6-1,TRBJ1-2,CASSEQGVYGYTF,TGTGCCAGCAGCGAACAGGGAGTCTATGGCTACACCTTC
NA,many,TRBV5-6,TRBJ2-2,CASSFVGQGTNTGELFF,TGTGCCAGCAGCTTCGTAGGGCAGGGCACGAACACCGGGGAGCTGTTTTTT
NA,many,TRBV15,TRBJ1-5,CATSSFRGSNQPQHF,TGTGCCACCAGCAGCTTCCGGGGCTCCAATCAGCCCCAGCATTTT
NA,many,TRBV7-2,TRBJ1-2,CASSPGNYGYTF,TGTGCCAGCAGCCCCGGGAACTATGGCTACACCTTC
NA,many,TRBV7-6,TRBJ2-7,CASSLRDAYEQYF,TGTGCCAGCAGCTTACGGGATGCCTACGAGCAGTACTTC